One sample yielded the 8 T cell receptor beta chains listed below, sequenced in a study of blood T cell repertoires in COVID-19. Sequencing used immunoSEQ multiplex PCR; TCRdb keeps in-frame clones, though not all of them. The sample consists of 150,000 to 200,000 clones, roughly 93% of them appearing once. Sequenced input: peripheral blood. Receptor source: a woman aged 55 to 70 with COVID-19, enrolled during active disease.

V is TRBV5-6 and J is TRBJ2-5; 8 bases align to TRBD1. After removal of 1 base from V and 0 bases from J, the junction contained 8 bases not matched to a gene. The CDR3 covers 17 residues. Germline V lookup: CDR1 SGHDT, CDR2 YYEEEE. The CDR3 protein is CASSLNLAGGYQETQYF. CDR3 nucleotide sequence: TGTGCCAGCAGCTTGAATCTGGCAGGGGGCTACCAAGAGACCCAGTACTTC.

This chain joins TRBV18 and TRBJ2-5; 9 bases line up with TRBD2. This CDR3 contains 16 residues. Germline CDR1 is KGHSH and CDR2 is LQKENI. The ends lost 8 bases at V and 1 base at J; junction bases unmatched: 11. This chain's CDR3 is CASDPGASGVQETQYF. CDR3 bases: TGTGCCAGCGATCCGGGGGCTAGCGGGGTCCAAGAGACCCAGTACTTC.

In DNA form, the CDR3 reads TGTGCCAGCAGCCACCTCTCTGAAGCTTTCTTT. Translated, it gives CASSHLSEAFF. The rearrangement links TRBV3-1 (or the pseudogene TRBV3-2) to TRBJ1-1, with D unresolved. The V and J ends lost 3 bases and 6 bases respectively, with 5 bases between them. CDR3 size: 11 residues. Germline CDR1 reads LGHDT; CDR2 reads YNNKEL (reference sequence).

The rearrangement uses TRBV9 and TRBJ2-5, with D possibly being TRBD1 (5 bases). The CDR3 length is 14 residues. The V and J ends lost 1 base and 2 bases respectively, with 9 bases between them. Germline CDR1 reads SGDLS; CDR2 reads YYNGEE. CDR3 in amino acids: CASSVSQGQETQYF. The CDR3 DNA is TGTGCCAGCAGCGTATCCCAGGGTCAAGAGACCCAGTACTTC.

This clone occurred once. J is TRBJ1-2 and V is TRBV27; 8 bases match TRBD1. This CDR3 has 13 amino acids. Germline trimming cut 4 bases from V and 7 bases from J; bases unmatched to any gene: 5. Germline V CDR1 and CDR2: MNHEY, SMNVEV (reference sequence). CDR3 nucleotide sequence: TGTGCCAGCAGTTACTCTACAGGGGGTGGCTACACCTTC. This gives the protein CASSYSTGGGYTF.

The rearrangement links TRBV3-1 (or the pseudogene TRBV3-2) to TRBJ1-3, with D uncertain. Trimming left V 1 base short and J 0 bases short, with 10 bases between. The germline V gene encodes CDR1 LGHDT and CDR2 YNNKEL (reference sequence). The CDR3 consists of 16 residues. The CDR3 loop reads CASSQGYPVSGNTIYF. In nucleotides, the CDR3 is TGTGCCAGCAGCCAAGGGTATCCAGTCTCTGGAAACACCATATATTTT.

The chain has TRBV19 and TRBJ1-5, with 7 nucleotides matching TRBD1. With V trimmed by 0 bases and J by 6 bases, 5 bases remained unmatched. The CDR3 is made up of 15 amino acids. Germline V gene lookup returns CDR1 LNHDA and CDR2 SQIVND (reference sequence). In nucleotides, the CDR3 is TGTGCCAGTAGTATAGATATTACAGGGGCTCAGCCCCAGCATTTT. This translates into CASSIDITGAQPQHF.

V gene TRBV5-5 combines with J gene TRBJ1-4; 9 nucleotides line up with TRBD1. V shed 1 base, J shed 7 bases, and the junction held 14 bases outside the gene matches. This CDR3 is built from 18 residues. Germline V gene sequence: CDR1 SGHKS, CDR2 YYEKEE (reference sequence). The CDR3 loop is CASSLLQGAKGFSEKLFF. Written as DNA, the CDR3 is TGTGCCAGCAGCTTGCTACAGGGGGCGAAAGGTTTTAGTGAAAAACTGTTTTTT.